This T cell receptor beta chain is drawn from a study of IL-17A CD8 T cells in psoriatic arthritis synovium. In terms of the full investigation: The goal of the study was to define the phenotype, molecular profile and function of synovial IL-17A+CD8+ T cells in psoriatic arthritis pathogenesis. Results the study describes overall, beyond this receptor: In a couple of patients, many Tc17 clones were shared with the synovial Tc1 population, giving Morisita overlap indices above 0.75. Some individual clones occupied over 4.5% of the repertoire, though most synovial CD8+ subsets remained polyclonal. Only a few patients were included in the TCR sequencing, a limited sample size that the authors acknowledged. Cells came from synovial fluid rather than synovial tissue, since no psoriatic arthritis synovial tissue samples were available.

On this clone: The target of this receptor is not known. The sample holds no much larger clone one base away, and base qualities are not on file.

CD3+ T cells, isolated magnetically, got less than 1.9 hours of stimulation with PMA and ionomycin and were then labeled using IL-17A and IFNgamma cytokine secretion assays. Synovial fluid effusions were drawn by aspiration from the actively inflamed joints of psoriatic arthritis patients. For each patient, synovial fluid served as the source from which three memory CD8+ T cell populations were isolated by sorting: Tc1 cells (IL-17A-IFNgamma+), Tc17 cells (IL-17A+) and the bulk memory fraction, allowing their TCR repertoires to be compared. The psoriatic arthritis patients fulfilled the Classification of Psoriatic Arthritis Study Group (CASPAR) criteria. Cells secreting cytokines were also stained with a viability dye and with anti-CD3, CD8, CD14 and CD4 antibodies, then sorted on a BD FACSAria. A few patients with psoriatic arthritis provided sorted synovial fluid CD8+ T cell subsets that underwent TCRbeta sequencing. Synovial fluid mononuclear cells were isolated using Lymphoprep and were cryopreserved in liquid nitrogen prior to use. Cryopreservation medium contained approximately 50% fetal calf serum and around 11% dimethyl sulfoxide.

DNA was extracted (Qiagen), and TCRbeta V-D-J rearrangements were subjected to bias-controlled amplification followed by high-throughput sequencing (immunoSEQ; Adaptive Biotech). For the original study's pipeline: The immunoSEQ Analyzer platform was used to analyze productive sequences at the sequence level. Clonality was calculated as 1 minus Pielou's evenness, with values ranging from 0 (highly polyclonal) to 1 (monoclonal). The Morisita index, which runs from 0 (no similarity) to 1 (complete similarity), was used to measure repertoire overlap between subsets. TCRdb took over this immuneACCESS table, retaining in-frame rearrangements with V and J assigned. Such tables are incomplete; in checked studies, under half of the missing clones stem from an unresolved V gene, and the remainder is unexplained. V, J and clone size were drawn from that table, and D and trimming were deduced from the DNA. In this sample the table shows more than 2,000 clones, around three quarters of which occur a single time. The ten largest clonotypes hold about 14% of the sample.

V and J lose 4 bases and 0 bases, and a span of 15 bases separates them. The germline V gene gives CDR1 as SGHAT and CDR2 as FQNNGV. There are 17 amino acids in the CDR3, from cysteine to phenylalanine inclusive. Just the 51-base CDR3 DNA is kept, in frame starting at base 1. The TCR originated in a human donor with psoriatic arthritis. Sequenced: IFN-gamma+ CD8+ T cells from synovial fluid. The intended sense of this specimen's cell subset or site label: IL-17A-IFNgamma+ memory CD8+ (Tc1) cells. The chain couples TRBV11-2 to TRBJ2-2; the D gene cannot be resolved reliably. The DNA is as follows: TGTGCCAGCAGCTATATACACCTTAGGTCGAACACCGGGGAGCTGTTTTTT. It translates to CASSYIHLRSNTGELFF.